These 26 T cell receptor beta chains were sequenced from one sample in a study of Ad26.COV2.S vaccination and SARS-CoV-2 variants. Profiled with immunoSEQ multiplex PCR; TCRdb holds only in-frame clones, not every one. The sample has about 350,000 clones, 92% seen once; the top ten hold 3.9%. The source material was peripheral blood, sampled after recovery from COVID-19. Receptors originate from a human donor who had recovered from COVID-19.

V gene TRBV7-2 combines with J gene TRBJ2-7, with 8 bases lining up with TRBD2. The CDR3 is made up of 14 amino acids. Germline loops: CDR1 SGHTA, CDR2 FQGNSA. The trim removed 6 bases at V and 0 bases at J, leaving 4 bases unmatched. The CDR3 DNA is TGTGCCAGCAGGGCGGGGGGCAGCTCCTACGAGCAGTACTTC. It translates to CASRAGGSSYEQYF.

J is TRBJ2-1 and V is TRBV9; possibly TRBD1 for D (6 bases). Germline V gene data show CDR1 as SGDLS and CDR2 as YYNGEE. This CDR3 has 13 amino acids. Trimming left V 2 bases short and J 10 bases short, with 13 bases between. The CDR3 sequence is CASSVEQGWEQFF. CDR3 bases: TGTGCCAGCAGCGTGGAACAGGGTTGGGAGCAGTTCTTC. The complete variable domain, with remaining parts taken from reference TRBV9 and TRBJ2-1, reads DSGVTQTPKHLITATGQRVTLRCSPRSGDLSVYWYQQSLDQGLQFLIQYYNGEERAKGNILERFSAQQFPDLHSELNLSSLELGDSALYFCASSVEQGWEQFFGPGTRLTVL.

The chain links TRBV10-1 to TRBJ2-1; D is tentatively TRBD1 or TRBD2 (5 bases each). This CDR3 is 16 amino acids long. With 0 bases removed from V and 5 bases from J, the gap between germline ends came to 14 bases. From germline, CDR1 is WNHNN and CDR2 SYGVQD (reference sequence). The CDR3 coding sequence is TGCGCCAGCAGTGAGTCTCAAATGGGGACGAACAATGAGCAGTTCTTC. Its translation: CASSESQMGTNNEQFF.

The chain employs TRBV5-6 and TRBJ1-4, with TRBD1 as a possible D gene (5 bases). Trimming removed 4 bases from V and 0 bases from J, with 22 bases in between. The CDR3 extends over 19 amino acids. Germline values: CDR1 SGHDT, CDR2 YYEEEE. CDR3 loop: CASSKPGRQGGPTNEKLFF. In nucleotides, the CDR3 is TGTGCCAGCAGCAAACCTGGGAGGCAGGGCGGGCCAACTAATGAAAAACTGTTTTTT.

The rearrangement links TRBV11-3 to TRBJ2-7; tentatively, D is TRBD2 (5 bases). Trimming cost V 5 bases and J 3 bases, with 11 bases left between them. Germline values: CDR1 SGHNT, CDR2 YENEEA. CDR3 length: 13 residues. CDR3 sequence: CASSVGADYEQYF. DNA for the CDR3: TGTGCCAGCAGCGTTGGAGCGGACTACGAGCAGTACTTC.

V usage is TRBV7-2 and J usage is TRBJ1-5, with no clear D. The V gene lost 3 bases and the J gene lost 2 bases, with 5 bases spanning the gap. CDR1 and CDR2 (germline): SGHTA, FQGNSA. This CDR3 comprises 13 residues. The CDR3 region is CASSFAGNQPQHF. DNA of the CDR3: TGTGCCAGCAGCTTTGCAGGCAATCAGCCCCAGCATTTT.

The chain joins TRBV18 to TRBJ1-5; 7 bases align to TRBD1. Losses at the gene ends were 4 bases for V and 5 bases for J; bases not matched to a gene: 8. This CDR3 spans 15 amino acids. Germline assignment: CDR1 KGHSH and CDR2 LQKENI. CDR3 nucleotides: TGTGCCAGCTCACGACTGACAGGGAGTGATCAGCCCCAGCATTTT. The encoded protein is CASSRLTGSDQPQHF.

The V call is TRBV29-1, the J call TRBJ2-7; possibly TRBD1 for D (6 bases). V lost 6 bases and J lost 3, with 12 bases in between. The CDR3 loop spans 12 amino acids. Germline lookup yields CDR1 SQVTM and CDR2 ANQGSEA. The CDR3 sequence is CSVGWTVYEQYF. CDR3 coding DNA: TGCAGCGTAGGGTGGACAGTCTACGAGCAGTACTTC.

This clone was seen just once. In nucleotides, the CDR3 is TGTGCCAGCAGTTACTCTAATACGGGAAGGCAGGGCTACACCTTC. The encoded protein is CASSYSNTGRQGYTF. The chain joins TRBV6-5 to TRBJ1-2; D not resolved. The CDR3 consists of 15 residues. V was cut by 0 bases and J by 8 bases, with 16 bases left in between. Germline CDR1 and CDR2: MNHEY and SVGAGI.

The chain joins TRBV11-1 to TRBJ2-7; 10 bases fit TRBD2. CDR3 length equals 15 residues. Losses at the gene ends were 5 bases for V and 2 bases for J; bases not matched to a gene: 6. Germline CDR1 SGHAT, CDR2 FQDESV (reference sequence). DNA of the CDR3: TGTGCCAGCAGCCCAACTAGCGGGGCTGCCTACGAGCAGTACTTC. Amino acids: CASSPTSGAAYEQYF. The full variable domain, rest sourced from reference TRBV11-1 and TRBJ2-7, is EAEVAQSPRYKITEKSQAVAFWCDPISGHATLYWYRQILGQGPELLVQFQDESVVDDSQLPKDRFSAERLKGVDSTLKIQPAELGDSAMYLCASSPTSGAAYEQYFGPGTRLTVT.

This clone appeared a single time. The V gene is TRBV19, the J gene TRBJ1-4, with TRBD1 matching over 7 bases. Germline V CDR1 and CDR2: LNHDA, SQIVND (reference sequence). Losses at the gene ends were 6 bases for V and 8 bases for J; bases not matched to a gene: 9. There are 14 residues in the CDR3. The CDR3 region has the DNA TGTGCCAGTAGCCTGGACAGGAGGGGCGAAAAACTGTTTTTT. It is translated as CASSLDRRGEKLFF.

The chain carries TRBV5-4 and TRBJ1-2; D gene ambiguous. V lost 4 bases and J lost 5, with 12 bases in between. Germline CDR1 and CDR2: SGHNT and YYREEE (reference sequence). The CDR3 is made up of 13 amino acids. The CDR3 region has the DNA TGTGCCAGCAGCCAGCCCGGGTTTTATGGCTACACCTTC. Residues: CASSQPGFYGYTF.

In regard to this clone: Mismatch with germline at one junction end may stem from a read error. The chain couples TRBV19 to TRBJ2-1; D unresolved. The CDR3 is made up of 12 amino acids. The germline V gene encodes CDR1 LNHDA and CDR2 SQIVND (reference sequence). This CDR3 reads CASSFTNGRSIF. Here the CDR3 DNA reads TGTGCCAGTAGCTTCACGAACGGCAGGAGTATCTTC.

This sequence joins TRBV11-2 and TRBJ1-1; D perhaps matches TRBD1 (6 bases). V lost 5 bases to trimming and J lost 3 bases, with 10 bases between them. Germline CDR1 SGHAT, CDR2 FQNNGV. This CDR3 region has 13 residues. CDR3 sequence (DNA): TGTGCCAGCAGCGTTGGACAGTACACTGAAGCTTTCTTT. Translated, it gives CASSVGQYTEAFF.

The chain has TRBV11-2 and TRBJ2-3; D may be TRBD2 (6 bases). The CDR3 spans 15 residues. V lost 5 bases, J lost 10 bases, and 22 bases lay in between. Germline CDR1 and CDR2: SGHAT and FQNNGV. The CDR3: CASSPIAGSAGAQYF. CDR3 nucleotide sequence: TGTGCCAGCAGCCCCATTGCGGGGTCCGCCGGTGCGCAGTATTTT. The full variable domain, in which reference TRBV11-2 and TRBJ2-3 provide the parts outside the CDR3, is EAGVAQSPRYKIIEKRQSVAFWCNPISGHATLYWYQQILGQGPKLLIQFQNNGVVDDSQLPKDRFSAERLKGVDSTLKIQPAKLEDSAVYLCASSPIAGSAGAQYFGPGTRLTVL.

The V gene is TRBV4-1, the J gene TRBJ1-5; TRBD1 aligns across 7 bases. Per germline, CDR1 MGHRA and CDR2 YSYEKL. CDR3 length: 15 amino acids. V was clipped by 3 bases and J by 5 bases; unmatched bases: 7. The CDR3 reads CASSHASGGYQPQHF. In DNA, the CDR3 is TGCGCCAGCAGCCACGCTTCAGGGGGATATCAGCCCCAGCATTTT.

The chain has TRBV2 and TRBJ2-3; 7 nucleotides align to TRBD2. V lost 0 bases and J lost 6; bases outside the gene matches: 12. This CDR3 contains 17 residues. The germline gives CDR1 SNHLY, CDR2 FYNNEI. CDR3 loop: CASSEAPASRGVDTQYF. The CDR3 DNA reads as TGTGCCAGCAGTGAAGCGCCGGCTAGCCGGGGGGTGGATACGCAGTATTTT.

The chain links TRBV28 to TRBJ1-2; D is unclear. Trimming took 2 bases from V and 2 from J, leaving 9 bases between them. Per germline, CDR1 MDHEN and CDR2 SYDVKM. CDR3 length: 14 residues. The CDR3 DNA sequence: TGTGCCAGCAGTTTAGTCCGACGGAACTATGGCTACACCTTC. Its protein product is CASSLVRRNYGYTF.

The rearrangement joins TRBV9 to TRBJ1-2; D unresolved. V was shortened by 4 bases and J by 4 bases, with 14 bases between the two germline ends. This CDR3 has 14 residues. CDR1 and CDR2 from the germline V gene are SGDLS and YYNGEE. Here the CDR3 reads CASSPPRAPYGYTF. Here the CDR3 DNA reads TGTGCCAGCAGCCCCCCGAGGGCCCCCTATGGCTACACCTTC.

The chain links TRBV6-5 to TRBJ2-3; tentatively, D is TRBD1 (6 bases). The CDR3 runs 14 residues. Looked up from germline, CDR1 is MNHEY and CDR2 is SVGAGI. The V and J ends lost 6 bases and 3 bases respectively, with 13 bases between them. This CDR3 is CASSSRGETDTQYF. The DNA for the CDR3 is TGTGCCAGCAGCTCCAGGGGCGAGACAGATACGCAGTATTTT.

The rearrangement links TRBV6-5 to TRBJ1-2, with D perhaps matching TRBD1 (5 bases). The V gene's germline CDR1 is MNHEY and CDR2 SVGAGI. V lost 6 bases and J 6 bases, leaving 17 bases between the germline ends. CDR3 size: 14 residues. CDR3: CASSPLTATDGYTF. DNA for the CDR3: TGTGCCAGCAGCCCGTTGACAGCTACAGATGGCTACACCTTC.

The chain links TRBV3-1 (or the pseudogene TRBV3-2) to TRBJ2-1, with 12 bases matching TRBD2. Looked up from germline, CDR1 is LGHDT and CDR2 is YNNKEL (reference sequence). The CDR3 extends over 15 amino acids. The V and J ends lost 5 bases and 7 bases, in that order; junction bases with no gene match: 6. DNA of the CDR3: TGTGCCAGCAGCTCTACTAGCGGGGGGAGAAATGAGCAGTTCTTC. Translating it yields CASSSTSGGRNEQFF.

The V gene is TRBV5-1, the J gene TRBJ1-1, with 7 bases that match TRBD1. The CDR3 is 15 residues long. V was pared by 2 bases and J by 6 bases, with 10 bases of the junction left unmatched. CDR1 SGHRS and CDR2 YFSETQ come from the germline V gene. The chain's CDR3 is CASSFSGQAAPEAFF. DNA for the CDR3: TGCGCCAGCAGCTTTAGTGGACAGGCCGCACCTGAAGCTTTCTTT. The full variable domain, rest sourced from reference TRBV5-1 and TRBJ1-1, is KAGVTQTPRYLIKTRGQQVTLSCSPISGHRSVSWYQQTPGQGLQFLFEYFSETQRNKGNFPGRFSGRQFSNSRSEMNVSTLELGDSALYLCASSFSGQAAPEAFFGQGTRLTVV.

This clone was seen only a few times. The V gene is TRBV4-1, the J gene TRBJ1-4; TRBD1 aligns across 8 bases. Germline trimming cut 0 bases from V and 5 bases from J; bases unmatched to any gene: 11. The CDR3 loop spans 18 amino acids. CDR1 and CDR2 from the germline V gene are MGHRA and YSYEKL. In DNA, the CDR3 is TGCGCCAGCAGCCAAGATTGGGGGACCGGGACAGGAAATGAAAAACTGTTTTTT. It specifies CASSQDWGTGTGNEKLFF.

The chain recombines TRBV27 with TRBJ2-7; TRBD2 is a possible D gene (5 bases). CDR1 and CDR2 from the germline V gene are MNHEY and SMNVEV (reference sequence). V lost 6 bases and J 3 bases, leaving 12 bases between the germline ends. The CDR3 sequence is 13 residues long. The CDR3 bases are TGTGCCAGCAGAGACGGGGTCCACTACGAGCAGTACTTC. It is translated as CASRDGVHYEQYF.

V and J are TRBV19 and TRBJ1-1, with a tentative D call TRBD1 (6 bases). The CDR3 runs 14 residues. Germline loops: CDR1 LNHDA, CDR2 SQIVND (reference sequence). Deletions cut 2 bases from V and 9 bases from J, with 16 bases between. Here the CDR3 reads CASSIFNRASKAFF. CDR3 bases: TGTGCCAGTAGTATATTTAACAGGGCAAGTAAAGCTTTCTTT.